The 19 T cell receptor beta chains below come from one sample, sequenced in a study of response to subunit inactivated influenza vaccine. In TCRdb, the RT-PCR reads were re-called with MiXCR into one record per CDR3 protein. This sample has about 520,000 distinct CDR3 sequences, with roughly 25% found just once. The sequences come from CD4+ T cells sorted from PBMCs, collected roughly 5 days after vaccination. The receptors originated from a man aged 45-60 years who received an inactivated influenza vaccine.

This clonotype was detected ten times or more. V and J are TRBV12-3 or TRBV12-4 and TRBJ2-1; TRBD2 matches at 13 bases. V lost 6 bases to trimming and J lost 9 bases; unmatched junction nucleotides: 14. The CDR3 runs 17 residues. CDR3 bases: TGTGCCAGCAGCTTGCCTCGTGGCCGACTAGCGGGAGGTGAGCAGTTCTTC. The encoded protein is CASSLPRGRLAGGEQFF.

CDR3 in amino acids: CASSPAGGGYEQYF. CDR3 coding DNA: TGTGCCAGCTCACCAGCCGGGGGCGGCTACGAGCAGTACTTC. J is TRBJ2-7 and V is TRBV18; the D gene could be TRBD1 or TRBD2 (6 bases each). CDR1 KGHSH and CDR2 LQKENI come from the germline V gene. The CDR3 runs 14 residues. Between the trimmed V and J ends, which lost 2 bases and 3 bases, there was a span of 11 bases.

This clonotype has more than one count but fewer than ten. This chain joins TRBV20-1 and TRBJ2-5; tentatively, D is TRBD1 (6 bases). From germline, CDR1 is DFQATT and CDR2 SNEGSKA (reference sequence). The CDR3 spans 13 residues. V lost 6 bases and J 5 bases, leaving 16 bases between the germline ends. The CDR3 region has the DNA TGCAGTGCCCTACGGACAGCCCGGGAGACCCAGTACTTC. Translated: CSALRTARETQYF.

On this clonotype: The junction departs from germline at one end; a sequencing error may be responsible. Written as DNA, the CDR3 is TGTGCCAGCAGCCCCGTGCTCAACGTGGGGGCAGATACGCAGTATTTT. It specifies CASSPVLNVGADTQYF. V gene TRBV5-1 combines with J gene TRBJ2-3, with D possibly being TRBD1 or TRBD2 (5 bases each). The germline CDR1 and CDR2 sequences are SGHRS and YFSETQ. This CDR3 spans 16 amino acids.

The chain recombines TRBV5-1 with TRBJ2-1; TRBD2 matches at 10 bases. CDR3 length equals 16 residues. Germline V lookup: CDR1 SGHRS, CDR2 YFSETQ. With V trimmed by 2 bases and J by 9 bases, 11 bases remained unmatched. Written as DNA, the CDR3 is TGCGCCAGCAGCTTCGTAACTAGCGGGGTTATCGGTGAGCAGTTCTTC. Residues: CASSFVTSGVIGEQFF.

The genes are TRBV28 and TRBJ2-2; TRBD2 matches 15 bases. Per the germline V gene, CDR1 is MDHEN and CDR2 is SYDVKM. The ends lost 7 bases at V and 3 bases at J; junction bases unmatched: 15. The CDR3 runs to 20 residues. CDR3 sequence reads: CASIKFVGLAGGFDTGELFF. The CDR3 nucleotides are TGTGCCAGCATAAAGTTCGTTGGACTAGCGGGAGGGTTCGACACCGGGGAGCTGTTTTTT.

The chain is built from TRBV5-6 and TRBJ2-5, with a possible D match to TRBD1 (6 bases). The ends were cut back, 2 bases at V and 6 bases at J, with 11 bases in the middle. From germline, CDR1 is SGHDT and CDR2 YYEEEE. The CDR3 loop spans 13 amino acids. Here the CDR3 DNA reads TGTGCCAGCAGCTTAACAACAGGGAAGACCCAGTACTTC. Translating gives CASSLTTGKTQYF.

The sample holds many counts of this clonotype. V usage is TRBV12-3 or TRBV12-4 and J usage is TRBJ2-2; TRBD2 agrees at 9 bases. The CDR3 spans 16 residues. With 5 bases clipped from V and 2 bases from J, the junction kept 6 bases outside the gene matches. For the CDR3, the DNA is TGTGCCAGCAGTGTTAGCGGGAGTTCAAACACCGGGGAGCTGTTTTTT. Its protein is CASSVSGSSNTGELFF.

This clonotype turned up a few times. CDR3 DNA sequence: TGTGCCAGCAGCCGAACCGGGACGGGTTCCTACAATGAGCAGTTCTTC. It translates to CASSRTGTGSYNEQFF. The chain joins TRBV14 to TRBJ2-1, with D perhaps given as TRBD1 or TRBD2 (5 bases each). V was shortened by 4 bases and J by 1 base, with 14 bases between the two germline ends. The CDR3 runs 16 residues. Germline V gives CDR1 SGHDN, CDR2 FVKESK.

The J gene is TRBJ2-3, the V gene TRBV10-2, with D unclear. Trimming pared 2 bases from V and 2 bases from J, leaving 8 bases between. The germline CDR1 and CDR2 sequences are WSHSY and SAAADI. The CDR3 extends over 14 amino acids. The CDR3 DNA reads TGCGCCAGCAGTGAGCCGGGTCTCACAGATACGCAGTATTTT. This translates into CASSEPGLTDTQYF.

The chain carries TRBV5-1 and TRBJ1-1; 7 bases are a match to TRBD1. The CDR3 runs 13 residues. J lost 7 bases, V lost 6 bases, and 9 bases had no gene match. Per the germline V gene, CDR1 is SGHRS and CDR2 is YFSETQ. DNA of the CDR3: TGCGCCAGCAACGAGGGGACAGCCCTTGAAGCTTTCTTT. Amino acids: CASNEGTALEAFF. The variable domain in full, completed from reference TRBV5-1 and TRBJ1-1, reads KAGVTQTPRYLIKTRGQQVTLSCSPISGHRSVSWYQQTPGQGLQFLFEYFSETQRNKGNFPGRFSGRQFSNSRSEMNVSTLELGDSALYLCASNEGTALEAFFGQGTRLTVV.

This clonotype showed up just a few times. The chain combines TRBV5-5 with TRBJ1-1; weak D call: TRBD1 (5 bases). Trimming took off 6 bases at V and 3 bases at J, with 12 bases between the two ends. Germline V lookup: CDR1 SGHKS, CDR2 YYEKEE (reference sequence). CDR3 size: 13 residues. The CDR3, as DNA: TGTGCCAGCAAACTACAGGTTGACACTGAAGCTTTCTTT. The encoded protein is CASKLQVDTEAFF.

This sequence joins TRBV7-9 and TRBJ2-2; D not certain. The CDR3 has 12 amino acids. V lost 5 bases and J 5 bases, leaving 6 bases between the germline ends. Germline V gene sequence: CDR1 SEHNR, CDR2 FQNEAQ (reference sequence). In nucleotides, the CDR3 is TGTGCCAGCAGCCCCCAGACCGGGGAGCTGTTTTTT. It translates to CASSPQTGELFF.

The chain combines TRBV4-3 with TRBJ2-1, with TRBD2 identical over 7 bases. The CDR3 is 13 amino acids. Germline V CDR1 and CDR2: LGHNA, YSLEER. J was trimmed by 8 bases and V by 2 bases; bases with no gene match: 3. In nucleotides, the CDR3 is TGCGCCAGCAGCCAAAGAACTAGCGATGAGCAGTTCTTC. It translates to CASSQRTSDEQFF.

This clonotype was picked up a small number of times. The chain has TRBV20-1 and TRBJ1-1; D gene uncertain. The ends were cut back, 6 bases at V and 1 base at J, with 9 bases in the middle. The CDR3 loop spans 12 amino acids. Germline loops: CDR1 DFQATT, CDR2 SNEGSKA (reference sequence). Here the CDR3 reads CSAANGNTEAFF. CDR3 bases: TGCAGTGCCGCGAACGGGAACACTGAAGCTTTCTTT.

The V gene is TRBV5-4, the J gene TRBJ2-2, with 10 bases lining up with TRBD2. V lost 0 bases to trimming and J lost 2 bases; unmatched junction nucleotides: 10. The CDR3 spans 19 residues. Germline CDR1 is SGHNT and CDR2 is YYREEE (reference sequence). The CDR3, as DNA: TGTGCCAGCAGCTTGGCCGCCGGACTAGCGGAAATCAACACCGGGGAGCTGTTTTTT. Translating gives CASSLAAGLAEINTGELFF.

The CDR3 DNA sequence: TGCAGTGCTAGAGAGGGGGCGGCTGAAAAACTGTTTTTT. Its protein product is CSAREGAAEKLFF. V usage is TRBV20-1 and J usage is TRBJ1-4, with D perhaps TRBD1 (6 bases). The germline V gene encodes CDR1 DFQATT and CDR2 SNEGSKA (reference sequence). Trimming cost V 0 bases and J 7 bases, with 9 bases left between them. The length of the CDR3 is 13 residues.

The V call is TRBV30, the J call TRBJ2-1; D might be TRBD2 (5 bases). This CDR3 region has 12 residues. CDR1 and CDR2 (germline): GTSNPN, SVGIG (reference sequence). V was trimmed by 3 bases and J by 6 bases, leaving 9 bases between them. In nucleotides, the CDR3 is TGTGCCTGGAGGTCGGGGAGCAATGAGCAGTTCTTC. As protein: CAWRSGSNEQFF.

The chain couples TRBV7-7 to TRBJ2-3, with D unresolved. The V gene lost 5 bases and the J gene lost 2 bases, with 14 bases spanning the gap. The CDR3 totals 15 residues. Germline CDR1 SSHAT, CDR2 FNYEAQ (reference sequence). The CDR3 loop reads CASSPLRSNTDTQYF. Here the CDR3 DNA reads TGTGCCAGCAGCCCCTTGCGATCAAACACAGATACGCAGTATTTT. The entire variable domain, with the rest obtained from reference TRBV7-7 and TRBJ2-3, is as follows: GAGVSQSPRYKVTKRGQDVTLRCDPISSHATLYWYQQALGQGPEFLTYFNYEAQPDKSGLPSDRFSAERPEGSISTLTIQRTEQRDSAMYRCASSPLRSNTDTQYFGPGTRLTVL.